Sequencing of this TCR beta chain was carried out in a study of cytomegalovirus exposure and HLA in healthy donors (dated by TCRdb to between 2016 and 2019). Background for the entire study: An earlier analysis of several hundred of the donors reported 250 to 300 Gb of sequence data and around 110 million unique TCR beta sequences from around 200 million T cells. Approximately 310 gigabases of sequencing data and 78 million or so unique TCR sequences were included in an early release covering around 650 HLA-typed donors. Of the roughly 400 genotyped donors, roughly 80% were placed in the genetic ancestry cluster associated with self-reported Caucasian donors. The study aimed to test whether cataloging public T cell receptors could reveal signatures of past pathogen exposure. The T cell repertoires of several hundred subjects were profiled by immunosequencing and related to cytomegalovirus serostatus. A separate validation cohort of approximately 120 different subjects was used in addition to the 666-subject first cohort. The study combined high-throughput TCR immunosequencing, statistical association of individual TCRs with disease status, and machine learning to predict cytomegalovirus infection status. A later analysis re-examined previously published TCR beta repertoires from about 670 donors and added high-resolution HLA genotyping to investigate patterns of TCR occurrence. In the later analysis, no new phenotypic data were used to find candidate immune exposures; instead, reliance was placed on TCR beta sequences and their occurrence across donors. In an earlier analysis of 587 of the donors, high-throughput TCR beta sequencing was used to judge whether each TCR beta V gene segment behaved as functional or pseudogenic. Donor age, sex, ethnicity and CMV serostatus were compiled together with the repertoire data. A later genetic analysis took genome-wide SNP genotypes for about 60% of the roughly 670 donors and used that subset as a discovery cohort. Every discovery cohort repertoire had been produced on one sequencing platform. HLA typing included class I and class II loci at four-digit resolution. Typing coverage differed by locus: A, B, C, DRB1 and DQB1 were typed in roughly 620-640 donors, DQA1 in approximately 520, DPA1 in around 610, and DPB1 in approximately 450. Five DR-DQ haplotypes were handled as single units for association and clustering, since linkage in the cohort was strong. Across approximately 400 genotyped donors of the cohort, an average of roughly 200,000 unique TCR beta nucleotide sequences per donor were sequenced, and 15% to 20% of those sequences were non-productive. Overall study results and their limits: Compared with equally common non-associated chains, HLA-associated TCR beta chains in a later analysis were more clonally expanded and had lower generation probabilities. Roughly uniform sequencing depth across donors was assumed in presence/absence analyses, although this assumption may not hold. Assigning TCR associations to individual alleles was difficult when HLA alleles, especially DR and DQ, strongly co-occurred. A later genetic analysis associated a missense DCLRE1C variant with V-gene and J-gene trimming of TCR beta chains, and an independent cohort replicated the association. A total of 150 to 200 TCR beta chains were listed by the study as associated with cytomegalovirus. The earlier analysis of 587 of the donors excluded over 15 rarely observed V segments, including chromosome 9 orphons, because counts were too low. Because some donors lacked HLA typing at each locus, the association tests relied only on the typed subset. For the cohort, immune exposure information was limited to CMV serostatus. While some public TCRs were present in many individuals, most TCR sequences turned up only very rarely across donors. According to a later analysis, most CMV-associated TCR beta chains appeared to be HLA-restricted, and the HLA associations seemed to be driven largely by CMV exposure. In this cohort, only TCR beta chains were sequenced, and detectable features were limited by the absence of alpha or paired-chain data. In a later genetic analysis, fewer N-insertions in productive TCRs were reported among donors in an Asian-associated ancestry cluster than the roughly 700-donor mean. In vitro tests confirmed that three of the cytomegalovirus-associated TCR beta chains recognize cytomegalovirus antigens. A further reported finding was that TCR beta sequences accurately predicted the HLA-A and HLA-B alleles for most subjects in the first cohort. It was suggested by the authors that the approach could potentially be generalized to other disease states and immunological phenotypes. Linkage disequilibrium might explain the correlated functional status among segregating V segments, but an unknown experimental factor could not be excluded. In both the original and validation cohorts, the classifier was reported to diagnose cytomegalovirus status with high specificity and sensitivity. An earlier analysis of around 500 of the donors showed that most TCR beta V segments appeared in productive rearrangements either about 87% or about 30% of the time, which broadly matched IMGT annotations. A cluster of highly shared sequence variants was judged likely to represent a technical artifact of the sequencing pipeline. In a later analysis, TCR association rates were found to vary across HLA loci, with the most associated TCRs seen for DRB1 alleles and the fewest for HLA-C alleles. Several of the top co-occurrence clusters appeared to be linked to parvovirus B19, influenza, CMV and Epstein-Barr virus, according to a later analysis. Specific HLA alleles were associated with 15,000 to 20,000 TCR beta sequences at a false discovery rate of 0.05 in a later analysis.

The cohort comprised 666 healthy bone marrow donors. At the time of sampling, every cohort member was nominally healthy, though immune exposures that went unrecorded were likely present. The donor tested CMV seropositive, placing the donor among the approximately 290 seropositive members of the cohort. A peripheral blood sample was collected from each donor, and TCR beta sequencing was performed on peripheral blood mononuclear cells. The Qiagen DNeasy Blood Extraction Kit was used to extract genomic DNA from the blood cell samples. For this clone: Its antigen has not been determined. Base qualities are not at hand, and no much larger clone is one base apart.

The library was obtained by the immunoSEQ multiplex PCR assay. For the multiplex PCR, a mixture combining 60 forward primers for TCR Vbeta segments and 13 reverse primers for TCR Jbeta segments was used. The CDR3 region of rearranged TCR beta genes was amplified from genomic DNA by a multiplex PCR assay. Amplified TCR beta libraries were sequenced as 87-base-pair reads on the Illumina HiSeq System. The study's processing was this. A later analysis counted tens of millions of unique TCR beta chains across the 650 to 700 repertoires, and some 11 million of these chains were shared by at least two donors. A nearest-neighbor algorithm error-corrected the raw reads and collapsed the reads into unique sequences, merging closely related sequences to remove PCR and sequencing errors. V, D and J gene segments were assigned by aligning CDR3 sequences to IMGT reference sequences. For a sequence to be retained, a match of at least six nucleotides was required to both a V gene segment and a J gene segment. A rearrangement was called productive if the CDR3 had no stop codons and remained in frame with V and J, and every other rearrangement was called non-productive. Following IMGT convention, CDR3 was defined as the stretch from the second conserved V-encoded cysteine up to the conserved J-encoded phenylalanine. Sequences without an unambiguous match to a single V gene segment were excluded from the earlier analysis of almost 600 of the donors. In an earlier analysis of approximately 560 of the donors, a V segment was called functional when productive rearrangements were above 56.7%, and segregating when the standard deviation between donors exceeded 5%. A statistical classification framework was built to diagnose cytomegalovirus status from the catalog of TCR beta chain sequences. A later analysis assigned V and J genes by comparing TCR nucleotide sequences with IMGT/GENE-DB human TR gene sequences. Using the TCRdist pipeline, a later analysis assigned CDR3 sequences along with most-parsimonious VDJ recombination scenarios. A later analysis defined each TCR beta chain by its CDR3 amino acid sequence plus V-gene family, and excluded reads lacking a unique V-gene family. As a way to deal with suspected cross-contamination and a sequencing artifact, a later analysis dropped roughly 600 nucleotide sequences that were highly shared and had low generation probability. In a later analysis, a clonal expansion index for each public chain was calculated from normalized within-repertoire ranks of inferred template counts. In a later analysis, generation probabilities were computed with a VDJ recombination model fitted to out-of-frame rearrangements, and the resulting probabilities were checked against IGoR. In a later analysis, TCR-TCR, TCR-HLA and TCR-CMV co-occurrence was scored with hypergeometric tests, and a repertoire-size bias correction was applied to TCR pairs. In a later analysis, false discovery rates were estimated by permuting HLA or CMV assignments 20 times. In a later analysis, co-occurring TCRs were grouped using DBSCAN, with TCRdist sequence similarity added in when clustering inside HLA-allele-positive subsets. Co-occurrence clustering excluded repertoires with fewer than 30,000 or more than 120,000 public chains, plus five with anomalous nucleotide sharing. The immuneACCESS repertoire file appears here via TCRdb, limited to in-frame rearrangements. These files lack a portion of the clones; in checked studies, under half of the deficit traces to unresolved V genes, and the cause of the others is not known. That table supplies the V and J calls and clone size; D and trimming were determined from the DNA. In all, the sample holds under 200,000 clones, and about 65% of those were seen once. The biggest ten clones account for less than 5% of the sample.

This clonotype was sampled from a woman between 18 and 30 years old in good health and CMV-seropositive. The sample consisted of PBMCs.

The nucleotide sequence reads as follows: TGTGCCAGCACCCCGGGGGGAAGGGCGGGTACCGAGCAGTTCTTC. This sequence encodes CASTPGGRAGTEQFF. The chain is assembled from TRBV5-4 and TRBJ2-1; 7 central nucleotides agree with TRBD2. The cysteine opens and the phenylalanine closes a CDR3 of 15 amino acids. Only CDR3 DNA remains: 45 bases, in frame from the first base. At the junction V is shortened by 6 bases and J by 10 bases; bases outside the gene matches: 16. CDR1 and CDR2, per the germline V gene (reference sequence), are SGHNT and YYREEE. Beyond the CDR3, the reference TRBV5-4 and TRBJ2-1 genes provide the residues; the full variable domain reads: ETGVTQSPTHLIKTRGQQVTLRCSSQSGHNTVSWYQQALGQGPQFIFQYYREEENGRGNFPPRFSGLQFPNYSSELNVNALELDDSALYLCASTPGGRAGTEQFFGPGTRLTVL.